The entry below describes one T cell receptor (beta chain). The antigen remains unidentified. This sample is drawn from a study of cytomegalovirus exposure and HLA in healthy donors. Study-wide points: Because they were indistinguishable, some V segments, including TRBV6-2 and TRBV6-3, were excluded.

Primers for the PCR totalled 60 Vbeta and 13 Jbeta. TCRdb keeps only in-frame clones here, not all; method: immunoSEQ multiplex PCR. The sample yields approximately 190,000 clones, approximately 88% seen once. V lost 6 bases, J lost 4 bases, and 8 bases stayed unmatched. CDR1 MNHEY and CDR2 SMNVEV come from the germline V gene (reference sequence). CDR3 length equals 15 residues. This chain links TRBV27 with TRBJ2-1, with 8 bases lining up with TRBD2. The sample taken for sequencing was PBMCs. The TCR comes from a boy aged 10-17 years in good health and CMV-seronegative. The CDR3 loop is CASSKTSAPYNEQFF. In nucleotides, the CDR3 is TGTGCCAGCAGCAAGACTAGCGCCCCATACAATGAGCAGTTCTTC.